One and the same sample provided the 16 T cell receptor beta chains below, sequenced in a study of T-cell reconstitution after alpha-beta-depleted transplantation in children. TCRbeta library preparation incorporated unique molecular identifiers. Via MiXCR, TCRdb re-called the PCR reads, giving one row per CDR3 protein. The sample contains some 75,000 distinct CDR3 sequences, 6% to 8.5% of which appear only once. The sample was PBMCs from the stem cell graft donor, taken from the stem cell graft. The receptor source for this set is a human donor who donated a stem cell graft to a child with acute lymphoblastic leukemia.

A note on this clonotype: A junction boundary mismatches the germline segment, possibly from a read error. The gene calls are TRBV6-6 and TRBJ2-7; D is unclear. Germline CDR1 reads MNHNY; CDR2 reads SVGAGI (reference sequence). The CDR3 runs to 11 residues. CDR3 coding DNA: TGTGCCAGCAGCATTAATTACGAGCTGTACTTC. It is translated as CASSINYELYF.

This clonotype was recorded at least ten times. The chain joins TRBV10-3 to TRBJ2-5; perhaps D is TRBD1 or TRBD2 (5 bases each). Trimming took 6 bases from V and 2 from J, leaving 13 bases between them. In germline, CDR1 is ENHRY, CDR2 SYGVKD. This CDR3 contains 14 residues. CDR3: CAIRGPAQQETQYF. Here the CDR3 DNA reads TGTGCCATCAGGGGACCGGCACAACAAGAGACCCAGTACTTC.

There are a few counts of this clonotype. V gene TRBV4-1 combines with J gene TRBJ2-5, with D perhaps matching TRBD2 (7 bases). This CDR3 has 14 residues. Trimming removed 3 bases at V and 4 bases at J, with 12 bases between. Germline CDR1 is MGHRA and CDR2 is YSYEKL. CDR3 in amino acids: CASSHREGGETQYF. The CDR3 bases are TGCGCCAGCAGCCACAGGGAGGGGGGAGAGACCCAGTACTTC.

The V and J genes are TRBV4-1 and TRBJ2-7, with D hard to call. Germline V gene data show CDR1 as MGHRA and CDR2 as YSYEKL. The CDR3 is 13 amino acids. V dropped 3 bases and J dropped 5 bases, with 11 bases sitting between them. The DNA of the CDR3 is TGCGCCAGCAGCCATCGAGACCCCGACGAGCAGTACTTC. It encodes CASSHRDPDEQYF.

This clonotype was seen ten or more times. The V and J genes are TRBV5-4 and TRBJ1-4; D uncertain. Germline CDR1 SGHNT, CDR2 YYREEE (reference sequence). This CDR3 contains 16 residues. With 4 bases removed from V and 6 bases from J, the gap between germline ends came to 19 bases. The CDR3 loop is CASSLGPPRVDEKLFF. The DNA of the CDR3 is TGTGCCAGCAGCCTAGGACCACCCCGGGTAGATGAAAAACTGTTTTTT.

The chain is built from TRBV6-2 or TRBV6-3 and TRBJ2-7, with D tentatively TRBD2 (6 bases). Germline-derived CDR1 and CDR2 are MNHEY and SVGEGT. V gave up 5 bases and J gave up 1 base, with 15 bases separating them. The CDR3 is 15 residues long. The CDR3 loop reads CASSSPSRGSYEQYF. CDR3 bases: TGTGCCAGCAGTAGCCCCTCGCGGGGTTCCTACGAGCAGTACTTC.

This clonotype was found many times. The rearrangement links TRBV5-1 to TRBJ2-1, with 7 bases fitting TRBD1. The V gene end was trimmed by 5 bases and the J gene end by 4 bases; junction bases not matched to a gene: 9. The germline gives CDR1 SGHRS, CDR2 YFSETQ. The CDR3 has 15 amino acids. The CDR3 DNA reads TGCGCCAGCAGGGCCCCCAGGGGGTCTTACAATGAGCAGTTCTTC. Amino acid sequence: CASRAPRGSYNEQFF.

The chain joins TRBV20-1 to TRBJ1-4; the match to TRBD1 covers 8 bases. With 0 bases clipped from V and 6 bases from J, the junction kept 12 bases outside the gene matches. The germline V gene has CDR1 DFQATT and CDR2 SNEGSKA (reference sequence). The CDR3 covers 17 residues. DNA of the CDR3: TGCAGTGCTAGAGATCCGCGGAGACAGGGGAGGGATGAAAAACTGTTTTTT. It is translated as CSARDPRRQGRDEKLFF.

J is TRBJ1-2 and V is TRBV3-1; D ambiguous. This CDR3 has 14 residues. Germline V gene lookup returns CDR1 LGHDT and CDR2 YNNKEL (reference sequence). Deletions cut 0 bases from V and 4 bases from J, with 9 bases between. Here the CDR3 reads CASSQDPAVYGYTF. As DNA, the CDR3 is TGTGCCAGCAGCCAAGATCCGGCAGTCTATGGCTACACCTTC.

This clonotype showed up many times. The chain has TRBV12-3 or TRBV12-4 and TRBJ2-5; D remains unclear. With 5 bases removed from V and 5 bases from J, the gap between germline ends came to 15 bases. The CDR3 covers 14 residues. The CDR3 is CASSPMSQLETQYF. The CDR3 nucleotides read TGTGCCAGCAGTCCTATGAGCCAGTTGGAGACCCAGTACTTC.

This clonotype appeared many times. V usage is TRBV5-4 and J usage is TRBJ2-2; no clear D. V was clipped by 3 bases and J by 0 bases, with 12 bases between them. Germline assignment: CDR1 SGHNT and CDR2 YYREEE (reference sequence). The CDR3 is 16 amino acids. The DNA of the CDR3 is TGTGCCAGCAGCTCCCCCGATAGGACGAACACCGGGGAGCTGTTTTTT. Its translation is CASSSPDRTNTGELFF.

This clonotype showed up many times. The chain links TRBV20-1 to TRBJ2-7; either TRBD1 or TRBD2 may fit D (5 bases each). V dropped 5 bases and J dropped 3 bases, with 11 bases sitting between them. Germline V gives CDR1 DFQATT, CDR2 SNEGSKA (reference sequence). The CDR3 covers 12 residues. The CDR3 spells CSAPGRGYEQYF. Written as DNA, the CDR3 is TGCAGTGCTCCGGGACGTGGCTACGAGCAGTACTTC.

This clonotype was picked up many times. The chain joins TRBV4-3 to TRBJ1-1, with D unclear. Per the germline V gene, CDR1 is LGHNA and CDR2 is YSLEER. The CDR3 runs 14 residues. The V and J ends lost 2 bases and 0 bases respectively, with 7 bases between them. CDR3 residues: CASSQRLVNTEAFF. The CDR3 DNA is TGCGCCAGCAGCCAAAGACTTGTGAACACTGAAGCTTTCTTT.

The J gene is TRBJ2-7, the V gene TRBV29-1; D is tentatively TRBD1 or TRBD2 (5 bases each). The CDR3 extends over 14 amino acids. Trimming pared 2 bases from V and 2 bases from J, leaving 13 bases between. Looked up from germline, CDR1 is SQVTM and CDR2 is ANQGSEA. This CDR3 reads CSVELGVATYEQYF. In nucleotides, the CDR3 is TGCAGCGTTGAATTGGGGGTAGCCACCTACGAGCAGTACTTC.

In nucleotides, the CDR3 is TGTGCCAGTAGTATGGGTGTTAACAATGAGCAGTTCTTC. Translated, it gives CASSMGVNNEQFF. The chain joins TRBV19 to TRBJ2-1; D is uncertain. Germline CDR1 reads LNHDA; CDR2 reads SQIVND (reference sequence). The CDR3 sequence is 13 residues long. V was cut by 3 bases and J by 5 bases, with 8 bases left in between.

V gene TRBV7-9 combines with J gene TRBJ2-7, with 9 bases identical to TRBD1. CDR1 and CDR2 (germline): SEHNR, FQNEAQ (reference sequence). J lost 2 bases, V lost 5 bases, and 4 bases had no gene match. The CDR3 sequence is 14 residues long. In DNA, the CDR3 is TGTGCCAGCAGCCCCCGGGACAGGGCCTACGAGCAGTACTTC. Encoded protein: CASSPRDRAYEQYF.